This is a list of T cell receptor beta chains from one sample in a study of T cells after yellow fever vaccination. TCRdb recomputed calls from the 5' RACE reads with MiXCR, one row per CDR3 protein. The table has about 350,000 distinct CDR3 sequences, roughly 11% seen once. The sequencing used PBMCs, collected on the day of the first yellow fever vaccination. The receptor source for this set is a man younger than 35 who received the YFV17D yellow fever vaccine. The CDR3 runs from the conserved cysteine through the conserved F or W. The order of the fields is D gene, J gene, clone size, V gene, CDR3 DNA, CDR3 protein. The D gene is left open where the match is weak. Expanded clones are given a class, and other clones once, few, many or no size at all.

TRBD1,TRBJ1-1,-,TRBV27,TGTGCCAGCAGTTCCTGGACAGGCCGGAACACTGAAGCTTTCTTT,CASSSWTGRNTEAFF
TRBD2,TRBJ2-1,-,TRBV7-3,TGTGCCAGCAGCCCTAGCGGGGAAAGCTCCTACAATGAGCAGTTCTTC,CASSPSGESSYNEQFF
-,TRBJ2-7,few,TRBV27,TGTGCCAGCAGTCCTACTCCGGGGTCTCTCTACGAGCAGTACTTC,CASSPTPGSLYEQYF
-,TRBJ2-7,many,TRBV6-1,TGTGCCAGCAATCCACCCGGGCCGTACTACGAGCAGTACTTC,CASNPPGPYYEQYF
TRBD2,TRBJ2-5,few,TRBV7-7,TGTGCCAGCAGCTTAGTATCGACTAGCGGGGGCCGAGAGACCCAGTACTTC,CASSLVSTSGGRETQYF
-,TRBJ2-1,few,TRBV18,TGTGCCAGCTCACCCCCAGCGGCGGGGTGGGACAATGAGCAGTTCTTC,CASSPPAAGWDNEQFF
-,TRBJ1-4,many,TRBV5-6,TGTGCCAGCAGCTTGGCCAACGCGGGCAAGGTTTTT,CASSLANAGKVF
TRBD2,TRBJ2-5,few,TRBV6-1,TGTGCCAGCAGCCCCGGACTAGCGTGGGGGGAGACCCAGTACTTC,CASSPGLAWGETQYF
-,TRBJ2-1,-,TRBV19,TGTGCCAGTAGTGTCCCCGGGGTATCTGAGCAGTTCTTC,CASSVPGVSEQFF
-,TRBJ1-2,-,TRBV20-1,TGCAGTGCTAGAGATTCCAGGGGTCCCTATGGCTACACCTTC,CSARDSRGPYGYTF
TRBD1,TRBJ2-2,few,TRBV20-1,TGCAGTGCAGCCGGGACAGATACCACCGGGGAGCTGTTTTTT,CSAAGTDTTGELFF
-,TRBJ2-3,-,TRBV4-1,TGCGCCAGCACCATCGTGGGGGGCCAATGGGGATCGCAGTATTTT,CASTIVGGQWGSQYF
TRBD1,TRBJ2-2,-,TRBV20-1,TGCAGTGCTAGAGGGACAGGATACTTTGCGAACACCGGGGAGCTGTTTTTT,CSARGTGYFANTGELFF
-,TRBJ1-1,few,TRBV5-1,TGCGCCAGCAGCTCAAGCATGAACACTGAAGCTTTCTTT,CASSSSMNTEAFF
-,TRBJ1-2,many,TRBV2,TGTGCCAGCAAGTCAGGAGGGCTATTCTATGGCTACACCTTC,CASKSGGLFYGYTF
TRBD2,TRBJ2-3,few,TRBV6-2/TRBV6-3,TGTGCCAGCAGCACCTGGCGGACTAGCGGGGACTACACAGATACGCAGTATTTT,CASSTWRTSGDYTDTQYF